The 10 T cell receptor beta chains given below trace back to one sample, sequenced in a study of beta chain features in type 1 diabetes. What was sequenced were expressed TCRB transcripts, since all of the isolated RNA had been reverse transcribed. The repertoire was sequenced with immunoSEQ multiplex PCR; TCRdb's copy has only in-frame clones and lacks some. The sample shows hundreds of thousands of clones, approximately 28% of them seen only once. The sample taken for sequencing was naive CD4+ T cells from blood. Receptors originate from a man aged 18 to 29 in good health.

This clone has more than one count but fewer than ten. The V call is TRBV4-3, the J call TRBJ2-3; a possible D gene is TRBD2 (6 bases). In germline, CDR1 is LGHNA, CDR2 YSLEER. V was shortened by 1 base and J by 4 bases, with 15 bases between the two germline ends. The CDR3 contains 16 residues. CDR3 nucleotide sequence: TGCGCCAGCAGCCAAGTTGCCCGGGGGTTTGCAGATACGCAGTATTTT. Translating it yields CASSQVARGFADTQYF.

V is TRBV28 and J is TRBJ1-5, with D hard to call. Germline CDR1 is MDHEN and CDR2 is SYDVKM. This CDR3 region has 13 residues. The V and J ends lost 2 bases and 6 bases respectively, with 8 bases between them. CDR3 protein: CASSLRSAQPQHF. As DNA, the CDR3 is TGTGCCAGCAGTTTACGAAGTGCTCAGCCCCAGCATTTT.

The chain combines TRBV11-3 with TRBJ2-3; the D call may be TRBD1 or TRBD2 (5 bases each). There are 15 residues in the CDR3. The V end was cut by 1 base, the J end by 4 bases, with 12 bases between. In germline, CDR1 is SGHNT, CDR2 YENEEA. The CDR3 here is CASSLGIGAADTQYF. Here the CDR3 DNA reads TGTGCCAGCAGCTTAGGAATCGGGGCGGCAGATACGCAGTATTTT.

The rearrangement uses TRBV7-9 and TRBJ2-5; D unresolved. Germline loops: CDR1 SEHNR, CDR2 FQNEAQ (reference sequence). The V and J ends lost 2 bases and 5 bases respectively, with 9 bases between them. This CDR3 is 13 amino acids long. CDR3 region: CASSLTFGETQYF. CDR3 nucleotide sequence: TGTGCCAGCAGCTTAACTTTCGGCGAGACCCAGTACTTC.

This clone has more than one count but fewer than ten. Other DNA sequences in this sample translate to the same CDR3. The rearrangement uses TRBV29-1 and TRBJ1-1; 10 bases line up with TRBD1. The CDR3 length is 13 residues. Germline assignment: CDR1 SQVTM and CDR2 ANQGSEA. Trimming at V came to 7 bases and at J to 2 bases, leaving 4 bases not matched to a gene. CDR3 nucleotides: TGCAGCGCACGGACAGGGGGTAACACTGAAGCTTTCTTT. Its translation is CSARTGGNTEAFF.

The rearrangement links TRBV11-2 to TRBJ1-4; D unresolved. This CDR3 has 14 residues. Trimming took 6 bases from V and 7 from J, leaving 15 bases between them. Germline lookup yields CDR1 SGHAT and CDR2 FQNNGV. The CDR3 spells CASSKRGPGEKLFF. CDR3 DNA sequence: TGTGCCAGCAGTAAGAGAGGGCCAGGTGAAAAACTGTTTTTT.

This clone was counted once. This CDR3 is also generated by other DNA sequences in the sample. The genes are TRBV9 and TRBJ2-7; D tentatively reads TRBD1 or TRBD2 (5 bases each). The V end was cut by 3 bases, the J end by 2 bases, with 9 bases between. This CDR3 spans 13 amino acids. Germline V CDR1 and CDR2: SGDLS, YYNGEE. The CDR3 DNA follows: TGTGCCAGCAGCGCCGGGACCACCTACGAGCAGTACTTC. This translates into CASSAGTTYEQYF.

A few counts support this clone. CDR3 coding DNA: TGTGCCAGCAACCACCGGGGGCGCGGTGAGCAGTTCTTC. Residues: CASNHRGRGEQFF. V gene TRBV7-9 combines with J gene TRBJ2-1; possibly TRBD1 or TRBD2 for D (6 bases each). V was trimmed by 7 bases and J by 9 bases, leaving 16 bases between them. Per the germline V gene, CDR1 is SEHNR and CDR2 is FQNEAQ (reference sequence). The length of the CDR3 is 13 residues. The variable domain in full, completed from reference TRBV7-9 and TRBJ2-1, reads DTGVSQNPRHKITKRGQNVTFRCDPISEHNRLYWYRQTLGQGPEFLTYFQNEAQLEKSRLLSDRFSAERPKGSFSTLEIQRTEQGDSAMYLCASNHRGRGEQFFGPGTRLTVL.

CDR3 nucleotides: TGTGCCAGCAGCGCTTTTACAGAGCAGTACTTC. It specifies CASSAFTEQYF. V is TRBV11-2 and J is TRBJ2-7; D gene ambiguous. Looked up from germline, CDR1 is SGHAT and CDR2 is FQNNGV. V was trimmed by 5 bases and J by 7 bases, leaving 9 bases between them. The CDR3 covers 11 residues.

Details on this clone: The sample holds other DNA sequences that translate to the same CDR3. The chain employs TRBV29-1 and TRBJ2-3, with a tentative D call TRBD1 (6 bases). Trimming removed 7 bases from V and 2 bases from J, with 13 bases in between. The length of the CDR3 is 13 residues. Germline V gene lookup returns CDR1 SQVTM and CDR2 ANQGSEA. The CDR3 DNA sequence: TGCAGCGCCGCTCGGACAGACACAGATACGCAGTATTTT. Its protein is CSAARTDTDTQYF.